The entry below gives a single T cell receptor beta chain sequence along with its context. The antigen this receptor binds is unknown. No much larger clone is present one base from it, and per-base qualities are unavailable. The data were obtained in a study of blood T cell repertoires in COVID-19 (dated by TCRdb to the early 2020s). Looking at the study overall: Samples from collaborators originated in the United States, Italy and Spain and spanned both the acute and convalescent phases of COVID-19. The repertoires were released in a freely available public database intended as a resource for research on the immune response to SARS-CoV-2. The samples were drawn from two sources: the first 160 participants of the ongoing ImmuneRACE study, and 950 to 1,500 subjects contributed by 6 global collaborators. Subjects who had been exposed to COVID-19, were actively infected with it, or had recovered from it provided the deeply sampled blood TCRbeta repertoires that made up the dataset. Where available, HLA class I and class II types were obtained from metadata supplied by the sample provider rather than from assay-based typing. Nearly every sample came with metadata listing a de-identified subject ID, COVID-19 status, age in years and sex. The prospective study material was composed of cDNA or gDNA derived from T cells, B-cell-depleted T cells, or PBMCs. Points the paper makes about the study in general: The quantity of clinical and demographic metadata differed by source and by participant and was supplied without curation.

CDR1 GTSNPN and CDR2 SVGIG are derived from the germline V gene (reference sequence). From cysteine to phenylalanine, the CDR3 is 13 amino acids long. The kept DNA is CDR3 alone, 39 bases in frame from the first base. Trimming takes 1 base from V and 1 base from J, and the germline ends sit 8 bases apart. TCRbeta CDR3 regions were amplified from genomic DNA using the immunoSEQ Assay, a bias-controlled multiplex PCR. In the paper's pipeline: Within the assay, amplification of reference gene primers was used to estimate how many nucleated cells each sample contained. To quantify the absolute abundance of each unique TCRbeta CDR3 rearrangement, sequence reads were collapsed and filtered. For each sample, productive Simpson clonality was calculated as the square root of Simpson's diversity index over productive rearrangements. What TCRdb holds here is the immuneACCESS table cut down to in-frame rearrangements. Part of the clones is not present; checked against another copy, under half of the missing clones reflect an unresolved V gene, and the others are unexplained. V and J calls and clone size are those listed in that table; D and trimming were worked out from the DNA. The sample contains under 250,000 clones, approximately 90% of them found a single time. The top ten clonotypes cover roughly 2.7% of the sample.

One collaborating source in Seattle enrolled patients during active infection and followed them longitudinally through the course of disease. Each collaborating institution followed its own protocols to collect whole blood in K2EDTA tubes. For TCRbeta analysis, collaborators shipped samples in one of three forms: frozen whole blood, isolated PBMCs, or DNA extracted from either of those sample types. This receptor was taken from a man aged 25 to 45 with COVID-19, enrolled during active disease. Specimen: peripheral blood. Recombination linked TRBV30 to TRBJ2-7; the D gene cannot be named for sure. The nucleotides read TGTGCCTGGAGTGAACTTGTATCCTACGAGCAGTACTTC. This encodes CAWSELVSYEQYF.